The rows below give T cell receptor beta chains drawn from one sample of a study of blood T cell repertoires in COVID-19. Some clones are missing from TCRdb's copy, which holds only in-frame ones; the method was immunoSEQ multiplex PCR. The top ten hold around 3.5% of the sample, which has nearly 70,000 clones, 70% to 90% seen once. The sequenced material came from peripheral blood. The origin of the receptors is a woman aged 50 to 60 with COVID-19, enrolled during active disease. The conserved cysteine and the conserved F or W are not part of the CDR3 here. The D gene is left open where the match is weak.

d_call j_call v_call cdr3_aa
TRBD2 TRBJ2-7 TRBV7-8 ASSLLLAEIDEY
. TRBJ2-3 TRBV7-2 ASSSTAPTDTQY
. TRBJ2-1 TRBV27 ASSPVSGQHNEQF
. TRBJ2-1 TRBV27 ASSLRPGHNEQF
. TRBJ2-5 TRBV2 ASRQGGETQY
TRBD1 TRBJ1-4 TRBV4-3 ASSYLTGGDEKLF
. TRBJ2-3 TRBV6-4 ASSVDYTDTQY
. TRBJ2-7 TRBV21-1 ASSRGQGGSYEQY
TRBD1 TRBJ1-6 TRBV5-1 ASSRTGVSSPLH
TRBD2 TRBJ2-7 TRBV5-4 ASSLGSGSSNEQY
. TRBJ2-3 TRBV11-3 ASSLGPSSSTDTQY
. TRBJ2-1 TRBV30 ACRDFYEQF
. TRBJ2-5 TRBV28 ASSSSGVADEETQY
. TRBJ2-7 TRBV4-3 ASSQDPDSSYEQY
. TRBJ2-7 TRBV21-1 ASSLMGLAGVFGEQY
TRBD2 TRBJ2-5 TRBV5-1 ASSRGTSGIQETQY
. TRBJ1-5 TRBV28 ASRTSGWSNQPQH
. TRBJ1-4 TRBV6-6 ASSYSDQGIEKLF
TRBD1 TRBJ2-1 TRBV7-9 ASSLAAGGIEQF
. TRBJ2-3 TRBV7-8 ASSPRRARAPDTQY
. TRBJ2-2 TRBV3-1/TRBV3-2 ASSQEQGLRPGELF
TRBD2 TRBJ2-3 TRBV11-2 ASSLQLAGTDTQY
TRBD1 TRBJ2-5 TRBV12-3/TRBV12-4 ASSPTGGETQY
. TRBJ2-3 TRBV4-2 ASSQVWPLLSTDTQY
. TRBJ2-7 TRBV3-1/TRBV3-2 ASSPLSIGGTGEQY
. TRBJ1-1 TRBV29-1 SVSTGMNTEAF
TRBD2 TRBJ2-2 TRBV6-6 ASSPGLADTGELF
TRBD2 TRBJ2-7 TRBV11-2 ASSLLPRLAGDEQY
TRBD2 TRBJ2-3 TRBV15 ATSRVAGGTQY
TRBD1 TRBJ2-3 TRBV5-4 ASSRDREDTQY
TRBD1 TRBJ2-1 TRBV7-9 ASSFDRGRLHEQF
. TRBJ2-7 TRBV3-1/TRBV3-2 ASSQELVVSEQY
. TRBJ2-7 TRBV30 AWSYTGIYEQY
. TRBJ1-5 TRBV19 ASSSPLQVGMQPQH
TRBD1 TRBJ2-7 TRBV28 ASSLTGSHEQY
TRBD1 TRBJ1-2 TRBV6-6 ASSDRADNYGYT
. TRBJ2-7 TRBV4-1 ASSQGTNSYEQY
TRBD1 TRBJ1-5 TRBV13 ASSFRRGDRLNQPQH
. TRBJ1-4 TRBV18 ASSPTGLATNEKLF
. TRBJ1-2 TRBV6-5 ASSYSTAGPHYGYT
TRBD2 TRBJ2-1 TRBV5-1 ASSMTSGRVLSYNEQF
TRBD1 TRBJ1-2 TRBV9 ASSVGTGGTGRYGYT
. TRBJ2-1 TRBV6-2/TRBV6-3 ASSYSKREKQF
TRBD1 TRBJ2-7 TRBV5-1 ASSGTGGVSPLYEQY